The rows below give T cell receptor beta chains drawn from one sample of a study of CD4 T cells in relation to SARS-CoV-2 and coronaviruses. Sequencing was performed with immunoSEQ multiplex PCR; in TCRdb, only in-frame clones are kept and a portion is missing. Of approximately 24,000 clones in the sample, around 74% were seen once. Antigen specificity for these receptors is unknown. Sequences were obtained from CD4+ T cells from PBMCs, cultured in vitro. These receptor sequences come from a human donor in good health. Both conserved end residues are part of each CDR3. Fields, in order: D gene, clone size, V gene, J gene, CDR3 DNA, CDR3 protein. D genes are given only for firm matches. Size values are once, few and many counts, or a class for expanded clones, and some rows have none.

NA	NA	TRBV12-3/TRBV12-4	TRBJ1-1	TGTGCCAGCAGTCCCCGAGGGAGTGAAGCTTTCTTT	CASSPRGSEAFF
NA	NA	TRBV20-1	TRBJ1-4	TGCAGTGCTAGACTTAATGAAAAACTGTTTTTT	CSARLNEKLFF
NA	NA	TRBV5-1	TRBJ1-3	TGCGCCAGCAGCTTGGGGGGCCTCGGGGCCGCTGGAAACACCATATATTTT	CASSLGGLGAAGNTIYF
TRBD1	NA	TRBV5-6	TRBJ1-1	TGTGCCAGCAGCTTGGGTGGGGACAGCCGAATTTTCTTT	CASSLGGDSRIFF
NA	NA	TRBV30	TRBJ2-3	TGTGCCTGGAGTGTTGGAGGGTCCGGGGGTACGCAGTATTTT	CAWSVGGSGGTQYF
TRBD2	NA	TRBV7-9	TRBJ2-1	TGTGCCAGCAGCTTCGATACTAGCGCCTACAATGAGCAGTTCTTC	CASSFDTSAYNEQFF
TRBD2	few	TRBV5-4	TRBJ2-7	TGTGCCAGCAGCGGGCCTAGCGGCAGCTCCTACGAGCAGTACTTC	CASSGPSGSSYEQYF
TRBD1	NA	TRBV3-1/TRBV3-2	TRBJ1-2	TGTGCCAGCAGCAAGACAGGGGGTAGGTCCTATGGCTACACCTTC	CASSKTGGRSYGYTF
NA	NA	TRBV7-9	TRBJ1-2	TGTGCCAGCAGCTTAGCTCCCCCGGGGCCGATCTATGGCTACACCTTC	CASSLAPPGPIYGYTF
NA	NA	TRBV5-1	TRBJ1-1	TGCGCCAGCAGCTTGGGAGGGGCAGAGACTGAAGCTTTCTTT	CASSLGGAETEAFF